Each of the 15 T cell receptor beta chains below was sequenced from the same sample in a study of blood T cell repertoires in COVID-19. Measured with immunoSEQ multiplex PCR; TCRdb has only the in-frame clones, and not every one. The sample comprises about 310,000 clones, around 86% of which are singletons, and 1% rests with the top ten. The specimen sequenced was peripheral blood. These receptors all come from a man aged 50 or older with active or convalescent COVID-19.

V gene TRBV11-2 combines with J gene TRBJ2-1, with D uncertain. In germline, CDR1 is SGHAT, CDR2 FQNNGV. The length of the CDR3 is 14 residues. V lost 1 base, J lost 1 base, and 5 bases lay in between. CDR3 DNA: TGTGCCAGCAGCTTAGGTCGGTCCTACAATGAGCAGTTCTTC. Translating gives CASSLGRSYNEQFF.

This chain connects TRBV9 to TRBJ1-1; D possibly corresponds to TRBD1 (5 bases). Germline V gene sequence: CDR1 SGDLS, CDR2 YYNGEE. V was trimmed by 0 bases and J by 3 bases, leaving 18 bases between them. The CDR3 length is 17 residues. CDR3 region: CASSVGVQVGGDTEAFF. DNA for the CDR3: TGTGCCAGCAGCGTAGGGGTACAGGTAGGAGGGGACACTGAAGCTTTCTTT.

V and J are TRBV27 and TRBJ1-1, with D uncertain. The CDR3 extends over 13 amino acids. Per the germline V gene, CDR1 is MNHEY and CDR2 is SMNVEV (reference sequence). V lost 8 bases and J lost 0, with 10 bases in between. CDR3 coding DNA: TGTGCCAGCGCGATTTTACTGAACACTGAAGCTTTCTTT. Its protein product is CASAILLNTEAFF.

The chain has TRBV7-3 and TRBJ2-1; 14 bases are shared with TRBD2. Per germline, CDR1 SGHTA and CDR2 FQGTGA. CDR3 size: 13 residues. Unmatched junction bases numbered 1, after V lost 6 bases and J lost 9 bases. The CDR3, as DNA: TGTGCCAGCAGGACTAGCGGGGGGGTTGAGCAGTTCTTC. This translates into CASRTSGGVEQFF.

This chain uses TRBV28 with TRBJ2-7, with 12 bases aligning to TRBD1. CDR1 is MDHEN and CDR2 is SYDVKM in the germline V gene. Trimming at V came to 8 bases and at J to 3 bases, leaving 8 bases not matched to a gene. The CDR3 runs 15 residues. The CDR3 spells CASGGTGGAYYEQYF. The CDR3 nucleotides are TGTGCCAGCGGCGGGACAGGGGGCGCTTACTACGAGCAGTACTTC.

In this sample, this clone turned up a few times. This sequence joins TRBV6-5 and TRBJ1-1, with D possibly being TRBD1 (5 bases). Germline V gene data show CDR1 as MNHEY and CDR2 as SVGAGI. This CDR3 spans 15 amino acids. V shed 8 bases and J shed 2 bases, with 18 bases lying between them. The CDR3 here is CASALLRGGNTEAFF. The CDR3 DNA sequence: TGTGCCAGCGCCCTATTGAGGGGAGGAAACACTGAAGCTTTCTTT.

The chain uses TRBV7-6 and TRBJ1-1, with D tentatively TRBD1 (6 bases). The CDR3 totals 16 residues. From germline, CDR1 is SGHVS and CDR2 FNYEAQ. V lost 5 bases to trimming and J lost 1 base, with 17 bases between them. DNA of the CDR3: TGTGCCAGCAGCCCAACCTGGGGGCAGGGGAACACTGAAGCTTTCTTT. This sequence encodes CASSPTWGQGNTEAFF.

This clone was observed a few times. V gene TRBV13 combines with J gene TRBJ2-3; the D is unclear. CDR1 and CDR2 from the germline V gene are PRHDT and FYEKMQ (reference sequence). This CDR3 contains 13 residues. V was shortened by 6 bases and J by 0 bases, with 7 bases between the two germline ends. The CDR3 is CASSRYSTDTQYF. The CDR3 DNA reads as TGTGCCAGCAGTCGTTATAGCACAGATACGCAGTATTTT.

The gene calls are TRBV11-2 and TRBJ1-2; 11 bases are a match to TRBD1. Germline V gene sequence: CDR1 SGHAT, CDR2 FQNNGV. The CDR3 is made up of 14 amino acids. V shed 3 bases, J shed 7 bases, and the junction held 4 bases outside the gene matches. The CDR3 nucleotides read TGTGCCAGCAGCTTGTCCGGGACAGGGGGTGGCTACACCTTC. It yields the protein CASSLSGTGGGYTF.

The chain has TRBV2 and TRBJ2-7, with D tentatively TRBD1 (5 bases). Trimming shortened V by 6 bases and J by 4 bases, and 10 bases separated the two germline ends. The CDR3 is 12 amino acids. Per germline, CDR1 SNHLY and CDR2 FYNNEI. The chain's CDR3 is CASRTAGYEQYF. The CDR3 coding sequence is TGTGCCAGCAGGACAGCAGGGTACGAGCAGTACTTC.

The chain recombines TRBV19 with TRBJ1-2; 8 bases align to TRBD1. J gave up 0 bases and V 8 bases, and 2 bases lay outside the gene matches. This CDR3 is built from 13 residues. From germline, CDR1 is LNHDA and CDR2 SQIVND (reference sequence). The CDR3 loop reads CASGQGANYGYTF. CDR3 bases: TGTGCCAGTGGACAGGGCGCTAACTATGGCTACACCTTC.

The V gene is TRBV7-5, the J gene TRBJ1-2; the table's D call of TRBD1 was not tested on the DNA. TRBV7-5 is flagged as a pseudogene. The CDR3 sequence is 18 residues long. The CDR3 DNA reads as TGTGCCAGAAGGAACTACAGGGAGAAGGGGAGAGCTAACTATGGCTACACCTTC. Its translation: CARRNYREKGRANYGYTF.

V usage is TRBV5-5 and J usage is TRBJ2-3; 13 bases align to TRBD2. The CDR3 spans 17 residues. J gave up 3 bases and V 2 bases, and 6 bases lay outside the gene matches. Looked up from germline, CDR1 is SGHKS and CDR2 is YYEKEE (reference sequence). CDR3 DNA sequence: TGTGCCAGCAGCTTAGGTTGGACTAGCGGGAGTACAGATACGCAGTATTTT. Protein: CASSLGWTSGSTDTQYF.

CDR3 sequence: CASSLLRGGGVTQYF. For the CDR3, the DNA is TGTGCCAGCAGCTTATTGAGGGGCGGGGGCGTTACGCAGTATTTT. The chain uses TRBV7-8 and TRBJ2-3; D might be TRBD2 (7 bases). CDR1 and CDR2 (germline): SGHVS, FQNEAQ. The CDR3 has 15 amino acids. V was cut by 2 bases and J by 8 bases, with 17 bases left in between.

The chain links TRBV7-9 to TRBJ1-4, with 10 bases fitting TRBD1. Germline CDR1 SEHNR, CDR2 FQNEAQ (reference sequence). There are 15 residues in the CDR3. V gave up 4 bases and J gave up 7 bases; unmatched junction bases: 6. The CDR3 coding sequence is TGTGCCAGCAGCTCCGGCGGGACAGGGGTTGAAAAACTGTTTTTT. It codes for CASSSGGTGVEKLFF. Supplemented by reference TRBV7-9 and TRBJ1-4, the full variable domain reads DTGVSQNPRHKITKRGQNVTFRCDPISEHNRLYWYRQTLGQGPEFLTYFQNEAQLEKSRLLSDRFSAERPKGSFSTLEIQRTEQGDSAMYLCASSSGGTGVEKLFFGSGTQLSVL.